This T cell receptor beta chain was obtained from a study of shared clonotypes between healthy human individuals. On the study more broadly: Those who served as donors were a couple of women and a few men between the ages of 18 and 49.

Germline assignment: CDR1 SGHAT and CDR2 FQNNGV. This CDR3 comprises 13 residues. With V trimmed by 6 bases and J by 5 bases, 6 bases remained unmatched. Per the authors' pipeline: Filtering differed because ImmunoSEQ produced junction-only sequences that carried no quality scores. Produced via immunoSEQ multiplex PCR; TCRdb's table is partial and in-frame only. That table furnishes V, J and clone size, whereas the DNA furnished D and trimming. The sample holds fewer than 600,000 clones; 70% to 80% are singletons and the top ten take roughly an eighth. Study results and limitations: Blood alone was sampled, and tissue repertoires likely differ.

Unsorted material relied on some 90 million PBMCs as the source of genomic DNA. Concerning this clone: Its antigen is not known.

This sequence was found in a woman aged 40-49 years in good health. Some clones in this sample may be carry-over from other donors' samples. The V and J genes are TRBV11-2 and TRBJ2-5, with 7 bases that match TRBD1. Sequencing was performed on PBMCs. CDR3 sequence (DNA): TGTGCCAGCAGGTGGGACAGCTTGGAGACCCAGTACTTC. Protein product: CASRWDSLETQYF.